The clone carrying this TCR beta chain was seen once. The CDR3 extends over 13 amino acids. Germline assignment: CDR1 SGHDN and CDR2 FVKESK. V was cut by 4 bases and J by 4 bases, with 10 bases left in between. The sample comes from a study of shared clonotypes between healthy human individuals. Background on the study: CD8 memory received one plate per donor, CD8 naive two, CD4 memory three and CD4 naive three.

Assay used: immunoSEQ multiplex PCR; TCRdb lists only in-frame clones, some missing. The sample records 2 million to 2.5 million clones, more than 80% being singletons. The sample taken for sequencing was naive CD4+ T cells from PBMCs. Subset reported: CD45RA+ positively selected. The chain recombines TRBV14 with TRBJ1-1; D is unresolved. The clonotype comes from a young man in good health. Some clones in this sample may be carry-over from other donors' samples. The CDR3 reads CASSLTVFTEAFF. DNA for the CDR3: TGTGCCAGCAGCCTCACCGTTTTCACTGAAGCTTTCTTT.